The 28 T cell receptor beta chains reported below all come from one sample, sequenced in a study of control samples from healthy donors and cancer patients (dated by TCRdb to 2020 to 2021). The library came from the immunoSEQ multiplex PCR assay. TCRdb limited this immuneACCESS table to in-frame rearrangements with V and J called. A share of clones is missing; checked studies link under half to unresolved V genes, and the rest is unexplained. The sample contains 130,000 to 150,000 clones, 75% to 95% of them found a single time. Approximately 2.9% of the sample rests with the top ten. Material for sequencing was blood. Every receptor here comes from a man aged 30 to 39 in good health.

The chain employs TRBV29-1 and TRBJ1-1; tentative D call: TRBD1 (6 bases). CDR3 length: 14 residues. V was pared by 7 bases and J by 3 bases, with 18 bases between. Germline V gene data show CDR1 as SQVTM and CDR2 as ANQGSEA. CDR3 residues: CSATTLGGDTEAFF. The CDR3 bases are TGCAGCGCAACGACCTTAGGGGGGGACACTGAAGCTTTCTTT.

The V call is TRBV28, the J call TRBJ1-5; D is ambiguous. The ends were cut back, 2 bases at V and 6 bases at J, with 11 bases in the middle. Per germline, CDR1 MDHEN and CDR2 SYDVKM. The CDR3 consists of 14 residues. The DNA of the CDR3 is TGTGCCAGCAGTTTAATGAGGGTGAGTCAGCCCCAGCATTTT. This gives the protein CASSLMRVSQPQHF.

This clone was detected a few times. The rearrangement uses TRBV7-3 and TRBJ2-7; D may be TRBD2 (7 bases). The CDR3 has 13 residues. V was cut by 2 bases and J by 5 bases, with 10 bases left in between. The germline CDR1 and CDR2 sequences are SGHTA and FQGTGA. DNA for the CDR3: TGTGCCAGCAGCTTAGCGGGGGCCCACGAGCAGTACTTC. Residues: CASSLAGAHEQYF. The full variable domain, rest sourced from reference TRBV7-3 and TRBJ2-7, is GAGVSQTPSNKVTEKGKYVELRCDPISGHTALYWYRQSLGQGPEFLIYFQGTGAADDSGLPNDRFFAVRPEGSVSTLKIQRTERGDSAVYLCASSLAGAHEQYFGPGTRLTVT.

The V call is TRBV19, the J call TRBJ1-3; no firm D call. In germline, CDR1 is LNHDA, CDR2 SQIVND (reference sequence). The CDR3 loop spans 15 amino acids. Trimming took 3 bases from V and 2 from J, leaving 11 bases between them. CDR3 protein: CASSMNQATGNTIYF. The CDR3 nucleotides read TGTGCCAGTAGTATGAATCAGGCGACTGGAAACACCATATATTTT.

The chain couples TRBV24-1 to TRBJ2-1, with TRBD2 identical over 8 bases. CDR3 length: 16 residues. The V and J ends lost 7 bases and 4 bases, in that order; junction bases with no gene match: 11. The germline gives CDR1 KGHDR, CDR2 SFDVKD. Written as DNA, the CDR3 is TGTGCCACCAGCGGCCCGGGTAGCGGGACTTACAATGAGCAGTTCTTC. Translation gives CATSGPGSGTYNEQFF.

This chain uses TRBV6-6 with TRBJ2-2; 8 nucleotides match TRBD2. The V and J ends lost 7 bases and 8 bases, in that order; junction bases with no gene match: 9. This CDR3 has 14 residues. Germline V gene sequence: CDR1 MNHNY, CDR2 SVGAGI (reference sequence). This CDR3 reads CASISGTRSGELFF. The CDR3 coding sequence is TGTGCCAGCATCTCCGGGACTAGATCTGGGGAGCTGTTTTTT.

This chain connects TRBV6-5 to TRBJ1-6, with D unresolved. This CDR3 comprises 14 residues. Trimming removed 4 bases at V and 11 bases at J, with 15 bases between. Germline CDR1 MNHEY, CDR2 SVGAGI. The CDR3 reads CASSSTLGVTPLHF. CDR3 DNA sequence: TGTGCCAGCAGTTCCACGCTCGGCGTAACACCCCTCCACTTT.

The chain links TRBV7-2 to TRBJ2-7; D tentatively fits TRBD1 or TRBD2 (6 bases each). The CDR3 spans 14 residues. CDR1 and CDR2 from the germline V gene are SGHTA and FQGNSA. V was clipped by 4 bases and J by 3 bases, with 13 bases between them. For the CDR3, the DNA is TGTGCCAGCAGCTCCGGGGGCCCCGGCTACGAGCAGTACTTC. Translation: CASSSGGPGYEQYF.

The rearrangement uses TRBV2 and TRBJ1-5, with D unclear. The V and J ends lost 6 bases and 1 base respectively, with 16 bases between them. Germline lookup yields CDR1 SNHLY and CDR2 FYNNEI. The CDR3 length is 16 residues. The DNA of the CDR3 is TGTGCCAGCAGCCCTAAGCGGGCAGGAAGCAATCAGCCCCAGCATTTT. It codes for CASSPKRAGSNQPQHF. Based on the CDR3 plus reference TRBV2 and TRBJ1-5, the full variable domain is EPEVTQTPSHQVTQMGQEVILRCVPISNHLYFYWYRQILGQKVEFLVSFYNNEISEKSEIFDDQFSVERPDGSNFTLKIRSTKLEDSAMYFCASSPKRAGSNQPQHFGDGTRLSIL.

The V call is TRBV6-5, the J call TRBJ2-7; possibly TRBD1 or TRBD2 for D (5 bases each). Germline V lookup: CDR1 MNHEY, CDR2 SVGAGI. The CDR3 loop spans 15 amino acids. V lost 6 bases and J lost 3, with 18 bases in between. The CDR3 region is CASSEGSALFYEQYF. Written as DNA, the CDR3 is TGTGCCAGCAGCGAGGGGTCAGCCTTATTCTACGAGCAGTACTTC.

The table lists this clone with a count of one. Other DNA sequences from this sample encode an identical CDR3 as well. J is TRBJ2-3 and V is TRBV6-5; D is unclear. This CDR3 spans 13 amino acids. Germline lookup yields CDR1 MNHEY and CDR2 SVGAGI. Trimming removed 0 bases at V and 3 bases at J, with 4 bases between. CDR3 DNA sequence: TGTGCCAGCAGTTACTCCTCAACAGATACGCAGTATTTT. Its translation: CASSYSSTDTQYF.

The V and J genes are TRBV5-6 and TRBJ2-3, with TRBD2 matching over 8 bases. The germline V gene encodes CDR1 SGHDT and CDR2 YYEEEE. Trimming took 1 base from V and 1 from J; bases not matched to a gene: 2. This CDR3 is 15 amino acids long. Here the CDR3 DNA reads TGTGCCAGCAGCTTGATTAGCGGGGGCACAGATACGCAGTATTTT. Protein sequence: CASSLISGGTDTQYF.

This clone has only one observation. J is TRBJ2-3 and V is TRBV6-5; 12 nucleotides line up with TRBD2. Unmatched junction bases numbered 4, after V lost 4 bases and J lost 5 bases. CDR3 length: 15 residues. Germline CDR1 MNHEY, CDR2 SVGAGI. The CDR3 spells CASSSSGGAKDTQYF. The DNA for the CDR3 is TGTGCCAGCAGTTCTAGCGGGGGGGCCAAAGATACGCAGTATTTT.

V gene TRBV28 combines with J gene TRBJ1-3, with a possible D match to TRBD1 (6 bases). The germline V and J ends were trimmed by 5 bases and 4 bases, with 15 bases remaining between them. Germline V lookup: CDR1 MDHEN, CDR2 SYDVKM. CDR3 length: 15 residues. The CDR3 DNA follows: TGTGCCAGCAGTGCCCCGGGGGGGCCAGGAAACACCATATATTTT. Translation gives CASSAPGGPGNTIYF.

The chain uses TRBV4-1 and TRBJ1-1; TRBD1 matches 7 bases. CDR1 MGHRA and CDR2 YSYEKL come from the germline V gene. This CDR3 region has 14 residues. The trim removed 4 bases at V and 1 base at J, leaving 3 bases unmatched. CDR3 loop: CASSPRTGNTEAFF. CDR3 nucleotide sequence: TGCGCCAGCAGCCCCCGGACAGGGAACACTGAAGCTTTCTTT.

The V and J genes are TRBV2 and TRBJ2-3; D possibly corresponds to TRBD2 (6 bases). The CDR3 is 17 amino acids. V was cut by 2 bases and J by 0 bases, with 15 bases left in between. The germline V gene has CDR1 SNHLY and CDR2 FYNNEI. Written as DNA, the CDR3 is TGTGCCAGCAGTGAAATGGGGGGATTTCCTAGCACAGATACGCAGTATTTT. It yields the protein CASSEMGGFPSTDTQYF.

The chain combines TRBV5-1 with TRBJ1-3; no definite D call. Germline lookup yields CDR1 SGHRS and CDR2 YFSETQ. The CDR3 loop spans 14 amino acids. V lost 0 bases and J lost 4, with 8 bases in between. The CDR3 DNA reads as TGCGCCAGCAGCTTGGCTGGGTCCGGAAACACCATATATTTT. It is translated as CASSLAGSGNTIYF.

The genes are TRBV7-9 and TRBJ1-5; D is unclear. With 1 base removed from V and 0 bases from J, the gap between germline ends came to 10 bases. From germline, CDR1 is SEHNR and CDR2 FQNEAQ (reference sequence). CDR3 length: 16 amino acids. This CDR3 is CASSLVVGYSNQPQHF. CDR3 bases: TGTGCCAGCAGCTTAGTCGTTGGTTATAGCAATCAGCCCCAGCATTTT.

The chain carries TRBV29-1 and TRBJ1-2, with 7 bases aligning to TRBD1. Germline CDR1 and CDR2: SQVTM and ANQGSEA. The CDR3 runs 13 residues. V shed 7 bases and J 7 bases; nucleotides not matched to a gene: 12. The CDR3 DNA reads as TGCAGCGCCACCGGGACAGCCTGGAGTGGCTACACCTTC. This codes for CSATGTAWSGYTF.

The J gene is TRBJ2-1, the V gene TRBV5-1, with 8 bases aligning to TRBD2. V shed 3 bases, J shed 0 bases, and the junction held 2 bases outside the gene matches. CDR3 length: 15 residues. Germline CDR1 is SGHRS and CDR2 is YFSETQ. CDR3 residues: CASSSLAGSYNEQFF. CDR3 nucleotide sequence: TGCGCCAGCAGCTCCCTAGCGGGCTCCTACAATGAGCAGTTCTTC.

CDR3 loop: CASSLAGPPNTEAFF. The CDR3 DNA sequence: TGTGCCAGCAGCTTGGCCGGACCCCCGAACACTGAAGCTTTCTTT. V and J are TRBV9 and TRBJ1-1; no clear D. This CDR3 comprises 15 residues. Germline lookup yields CDR1 SGDLS and CDR2 YYNGEE. V lost 4 bases, J lost 1 base, and 14 bases lay in between.

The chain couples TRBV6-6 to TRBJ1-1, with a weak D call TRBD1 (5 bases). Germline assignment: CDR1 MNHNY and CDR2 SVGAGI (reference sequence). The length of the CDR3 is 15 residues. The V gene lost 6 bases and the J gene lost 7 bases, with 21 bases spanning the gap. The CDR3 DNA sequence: TGTGCCAGCAGATCGGTGGCGGGTGAGGGGAGTGAAGCTTTCTTT. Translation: CASRSVAGEGSEAFF.

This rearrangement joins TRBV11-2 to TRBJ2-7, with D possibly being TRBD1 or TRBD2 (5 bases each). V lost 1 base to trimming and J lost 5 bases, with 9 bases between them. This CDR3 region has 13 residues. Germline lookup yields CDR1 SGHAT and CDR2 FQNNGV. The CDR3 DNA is TGTGCCAGCAGCTTAGCAGGGACCCACGAGCAGTACTTC. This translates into CASSLAGTHEQYF.

The CDR3 spells CASSPKSARGVYEQYF. The CDR3 DNA sequence: TGTGCCAGCAGCCCGAAATCCGCGCGGGGGGTCTACGAGCAGTACTTC. The genes are TRBV5-6 and TRBJ2-7; 8 bases align to TRBD2. CDR1 and CDR2 (germline): SGHDT, YYEEEE. The CDR3 spans 16 residues. V trimming: 4 bases; J trimming: 3 bases; junction bases outside the gene matches: 12.

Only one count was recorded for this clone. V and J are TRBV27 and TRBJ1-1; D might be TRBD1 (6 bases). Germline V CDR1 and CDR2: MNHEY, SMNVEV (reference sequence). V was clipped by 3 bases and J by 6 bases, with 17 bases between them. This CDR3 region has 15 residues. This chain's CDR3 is CASSLDPGGAAEAFF. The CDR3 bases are TGTGCCAGCAGTTTGGACCCGGGGGGGGCCGCTGAAGCTTTCTTT.

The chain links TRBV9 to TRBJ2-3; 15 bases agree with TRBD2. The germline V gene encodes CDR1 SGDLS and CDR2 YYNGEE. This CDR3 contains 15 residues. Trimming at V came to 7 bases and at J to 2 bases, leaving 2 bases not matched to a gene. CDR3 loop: CASGLAGGYTDTQYF. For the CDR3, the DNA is TGTGCCAGCGGACTAGCGGGGGGGTACACAGATACGCAGTATTTT.

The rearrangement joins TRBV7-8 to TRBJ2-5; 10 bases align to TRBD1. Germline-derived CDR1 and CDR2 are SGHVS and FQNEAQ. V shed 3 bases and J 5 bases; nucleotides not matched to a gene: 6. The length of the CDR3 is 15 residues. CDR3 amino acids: CASSFRDRGGETQYF. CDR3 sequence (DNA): TGTGCCAGCAGCTTTCGGGACAGGGGCGGGGAGACCCAGTACTTC.

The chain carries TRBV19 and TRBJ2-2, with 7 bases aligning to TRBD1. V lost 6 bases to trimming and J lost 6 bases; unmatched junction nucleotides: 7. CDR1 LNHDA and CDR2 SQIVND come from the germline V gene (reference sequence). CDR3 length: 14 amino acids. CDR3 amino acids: CASRGDRVAGELFF. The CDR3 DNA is TGTGCCAGTAGGGGTGACAGGGTAGCCGGGGAGCTGTTTTTT.